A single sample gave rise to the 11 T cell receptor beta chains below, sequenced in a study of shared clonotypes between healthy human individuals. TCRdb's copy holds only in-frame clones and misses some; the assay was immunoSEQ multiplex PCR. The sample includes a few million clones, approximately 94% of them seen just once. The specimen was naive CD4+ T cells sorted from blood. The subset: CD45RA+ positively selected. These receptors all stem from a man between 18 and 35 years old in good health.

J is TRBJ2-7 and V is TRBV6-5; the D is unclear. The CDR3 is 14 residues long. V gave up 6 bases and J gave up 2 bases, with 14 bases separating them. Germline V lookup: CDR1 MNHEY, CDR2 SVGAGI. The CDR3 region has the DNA TGTGCCAGCAGCCACTTCTCGCTTACCTACGAGCAGTACTTC. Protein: CASSHFSLTYEQYF.

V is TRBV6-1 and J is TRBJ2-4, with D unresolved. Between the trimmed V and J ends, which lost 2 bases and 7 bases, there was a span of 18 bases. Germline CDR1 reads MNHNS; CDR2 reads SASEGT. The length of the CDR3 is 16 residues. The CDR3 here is CASSESRPVLSNIQYF. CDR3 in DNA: TGTGCCAGCAGTGAATCTCGACCTGTCCTCAGTAACATTCAGTACTTC.

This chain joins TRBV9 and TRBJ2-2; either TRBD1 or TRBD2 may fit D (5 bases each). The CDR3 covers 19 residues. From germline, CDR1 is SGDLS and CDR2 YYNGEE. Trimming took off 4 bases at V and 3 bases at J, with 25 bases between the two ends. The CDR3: CASSRTLPRERGDTGELFF. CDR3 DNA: TGTGCCAGCAGCCGTACTCTACCCCGGGAAAGGGGAGACACCGGGGAGCTGTTTTTT.

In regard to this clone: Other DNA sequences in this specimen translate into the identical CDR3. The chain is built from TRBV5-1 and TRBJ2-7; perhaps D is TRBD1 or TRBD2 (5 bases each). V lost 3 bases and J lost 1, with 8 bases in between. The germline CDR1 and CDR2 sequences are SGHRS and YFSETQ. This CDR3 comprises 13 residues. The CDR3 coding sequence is TGCGCCAGCAGCTGGGACGGATCCTACGAGCAGTACTTC. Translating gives CASSWDGSYEQYF. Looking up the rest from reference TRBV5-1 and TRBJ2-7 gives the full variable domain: KAGVTQTPRYLIKTRGQQVTLSCSPISGHRSVSWYQQTPGQGLQFLFEYFSETQRNKGNFPGRFSGRQFSNSRSEMNVSTLELGDSALYLCASSWDGSYEQYFGPGTRLTVT.

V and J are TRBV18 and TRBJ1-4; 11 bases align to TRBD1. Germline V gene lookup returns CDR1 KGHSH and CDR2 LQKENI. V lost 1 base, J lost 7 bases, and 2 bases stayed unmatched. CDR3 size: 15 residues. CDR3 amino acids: CASSPRTGGIEKLFF. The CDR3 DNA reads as TGTGCCAGCTCACCACGGACAGGGGGCATTGAAAAACTGTTTTTT.

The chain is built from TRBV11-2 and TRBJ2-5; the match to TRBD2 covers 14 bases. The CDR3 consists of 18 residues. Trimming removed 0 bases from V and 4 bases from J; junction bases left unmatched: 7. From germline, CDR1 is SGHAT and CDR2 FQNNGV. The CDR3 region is CASSLDRLAGGPGETQYF. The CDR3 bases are TGTGCCAGCAGCTTAGATAGACTAGCGGGAGGGCCGGGAGAGACCCAGTACTTC.

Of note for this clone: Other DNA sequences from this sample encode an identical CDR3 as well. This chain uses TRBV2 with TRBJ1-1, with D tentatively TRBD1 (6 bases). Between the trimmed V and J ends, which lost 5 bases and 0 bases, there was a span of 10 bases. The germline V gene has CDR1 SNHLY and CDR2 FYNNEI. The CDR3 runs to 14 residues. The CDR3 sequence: CASSLQGMNTEAFF. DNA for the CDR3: TGTGCCAGCAGTCTACAGGGCATGAACACTGAAGCTTTCTTT.

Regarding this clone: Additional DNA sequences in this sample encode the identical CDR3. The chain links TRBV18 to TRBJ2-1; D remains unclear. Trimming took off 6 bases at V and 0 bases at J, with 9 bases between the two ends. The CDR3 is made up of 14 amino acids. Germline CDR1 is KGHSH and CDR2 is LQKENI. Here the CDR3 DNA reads TGTGCCAGCTCTGATCGCGGCTCCTACAATGAGCAGTTCTTC. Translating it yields CASSDRGSYNEQFF.

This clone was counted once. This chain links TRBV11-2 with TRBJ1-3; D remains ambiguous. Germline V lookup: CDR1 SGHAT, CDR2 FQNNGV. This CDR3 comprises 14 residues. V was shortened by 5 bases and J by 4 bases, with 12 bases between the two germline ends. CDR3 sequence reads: CASSPSGVGNTIYF. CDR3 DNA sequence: TGTGCCAGCAGCCCCTCCGGGGTCGGAAACACCATATATTTT.

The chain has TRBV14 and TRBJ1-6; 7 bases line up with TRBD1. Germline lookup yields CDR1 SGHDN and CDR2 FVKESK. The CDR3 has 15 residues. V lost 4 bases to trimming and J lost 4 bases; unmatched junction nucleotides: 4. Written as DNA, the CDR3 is TGTGCCAGCAGCCTCGGGACAGCTTATAATTCACCCCTCCACTTT. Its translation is CASSLGTAYNSPLHF.

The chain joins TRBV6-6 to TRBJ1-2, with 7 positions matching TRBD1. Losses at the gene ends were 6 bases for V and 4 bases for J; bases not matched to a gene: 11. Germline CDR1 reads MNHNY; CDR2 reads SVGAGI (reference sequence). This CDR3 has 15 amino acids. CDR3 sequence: CASRWGTAKPYGYTF. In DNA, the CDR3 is TGTGCCAGCAGATGGGGGACAGCCAAACCCTATGGCTACACCTTC.